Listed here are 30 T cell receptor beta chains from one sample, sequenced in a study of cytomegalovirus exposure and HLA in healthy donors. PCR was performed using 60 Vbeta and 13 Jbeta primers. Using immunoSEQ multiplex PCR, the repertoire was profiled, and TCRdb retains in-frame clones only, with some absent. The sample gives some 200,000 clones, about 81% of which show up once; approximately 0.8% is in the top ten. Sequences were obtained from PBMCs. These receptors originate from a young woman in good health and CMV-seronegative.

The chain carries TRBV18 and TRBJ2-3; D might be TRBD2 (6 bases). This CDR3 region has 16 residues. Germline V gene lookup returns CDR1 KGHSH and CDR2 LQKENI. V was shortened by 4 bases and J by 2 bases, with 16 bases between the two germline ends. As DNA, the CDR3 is TGTGCCAGCTCACTCTCCTACGGGAGCCCCACAGATACGCAGTATTTT. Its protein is CASSLSYGSPTDTQYF.

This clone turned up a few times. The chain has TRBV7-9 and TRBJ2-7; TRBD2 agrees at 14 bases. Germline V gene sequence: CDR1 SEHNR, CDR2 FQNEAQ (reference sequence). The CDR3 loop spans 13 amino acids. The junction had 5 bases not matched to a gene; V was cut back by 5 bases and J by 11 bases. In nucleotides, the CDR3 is TGTGCCAGCAGCGGGACTAGCGGGGGCACCAAGTACTTC. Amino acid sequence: CASSGTSGGTKYF.

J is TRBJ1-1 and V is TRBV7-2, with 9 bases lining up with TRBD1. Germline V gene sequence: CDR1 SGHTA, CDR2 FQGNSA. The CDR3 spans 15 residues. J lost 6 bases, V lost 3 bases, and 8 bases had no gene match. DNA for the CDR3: TGTGCCAGCAGCTTTAACACAGGGGGCTTCTCTGAAGCTTTCTTT. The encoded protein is CASSFNTGGFSEAFF.

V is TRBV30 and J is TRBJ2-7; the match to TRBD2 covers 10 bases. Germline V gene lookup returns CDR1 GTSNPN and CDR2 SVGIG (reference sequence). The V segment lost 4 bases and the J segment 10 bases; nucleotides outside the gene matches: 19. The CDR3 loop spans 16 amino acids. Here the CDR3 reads CAWTLRGIGTSATQYF. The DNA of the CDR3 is TGTGCCTGGACCTTGCGCGGAATCGGGACTAGCGCGACTCAGTACTTC.

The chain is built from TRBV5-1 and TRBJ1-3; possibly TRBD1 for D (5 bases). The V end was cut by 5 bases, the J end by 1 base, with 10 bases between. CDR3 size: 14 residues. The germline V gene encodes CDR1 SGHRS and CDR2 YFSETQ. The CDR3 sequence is CASRTGGSGNTIYF. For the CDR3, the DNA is TGCGCCAGCAGAACTGGGGGGTCTGGAAACACCATATATTTT.

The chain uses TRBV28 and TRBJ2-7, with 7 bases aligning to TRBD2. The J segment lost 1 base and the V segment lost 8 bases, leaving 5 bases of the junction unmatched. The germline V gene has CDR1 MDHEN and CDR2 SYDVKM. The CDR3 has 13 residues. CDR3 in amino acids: CASGRGESYEQYF. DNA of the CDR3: TGTGCCAGCGGACGGGGGGAGTCCTACGAGCAGTACTTC.

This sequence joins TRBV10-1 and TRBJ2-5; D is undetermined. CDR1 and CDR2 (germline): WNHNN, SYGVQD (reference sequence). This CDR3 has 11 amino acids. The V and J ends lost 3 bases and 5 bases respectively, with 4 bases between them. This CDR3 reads CASSERETQYF. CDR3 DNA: TGCGCCAGCAGTGAACGGGAGACCCAGTACTTC.

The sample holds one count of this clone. Here the CDR3 DNA reads TGTGCCATCAGTGGCTCGACTTCTTACAATGAGCAGTTCTTC. Its protein is CAISGSTSYNEQFF. The chain couples TRBV10-3 to TRBJ2-1; no clear D. Germline assignment: CDR1 ENHRY and CDR2 SYGVKD. The CDR3 loop spans 14 amino acids. V was pared by 4 bases and J by 4 bases, with 11 bases between.

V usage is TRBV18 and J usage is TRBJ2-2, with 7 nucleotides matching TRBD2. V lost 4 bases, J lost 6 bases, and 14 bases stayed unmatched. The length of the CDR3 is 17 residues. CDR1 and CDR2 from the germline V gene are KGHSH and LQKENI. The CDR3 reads CASSLVTGGSPAGELFF. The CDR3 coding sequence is TGTGCCAGCTCACTCGTCACTGGCGGGAGCCCCGCCGGGGAGCTGTTTTTT.

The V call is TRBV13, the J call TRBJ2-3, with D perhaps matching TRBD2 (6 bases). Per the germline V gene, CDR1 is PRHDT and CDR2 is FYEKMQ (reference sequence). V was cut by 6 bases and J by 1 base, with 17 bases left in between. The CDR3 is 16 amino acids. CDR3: CASRPLAERGTDTQYF. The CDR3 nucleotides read TGTGCCAGCAGGCCCTTAGCGGAAAGAGGCACAGATACGCAGTATTTT.

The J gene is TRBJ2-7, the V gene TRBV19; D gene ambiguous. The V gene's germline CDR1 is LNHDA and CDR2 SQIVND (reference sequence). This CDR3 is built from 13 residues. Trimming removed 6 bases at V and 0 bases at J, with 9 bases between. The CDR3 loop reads CASSRLGSYEQYF. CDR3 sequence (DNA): TGTGCCAGTAGCAGGCTGGGCTCCTACGAGCAGTACTTC.

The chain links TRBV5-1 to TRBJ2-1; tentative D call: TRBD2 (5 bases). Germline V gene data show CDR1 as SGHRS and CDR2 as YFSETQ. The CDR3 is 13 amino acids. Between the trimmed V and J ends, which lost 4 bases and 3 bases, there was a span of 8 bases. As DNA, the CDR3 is TGCGCCAGCAGCCTCGGGGACTACAATGAGCAGTTCTTC. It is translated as CASSLGDYNEQFF.

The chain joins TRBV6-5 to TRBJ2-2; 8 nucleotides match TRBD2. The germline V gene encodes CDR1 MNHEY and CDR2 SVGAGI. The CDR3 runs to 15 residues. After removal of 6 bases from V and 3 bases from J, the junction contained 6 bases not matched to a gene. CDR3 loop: CASRTSVGYTGELFF. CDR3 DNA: TGTGCCAGCAGGACTAGCGTGGGATACACCGGGGAGCTGTTTTTT.

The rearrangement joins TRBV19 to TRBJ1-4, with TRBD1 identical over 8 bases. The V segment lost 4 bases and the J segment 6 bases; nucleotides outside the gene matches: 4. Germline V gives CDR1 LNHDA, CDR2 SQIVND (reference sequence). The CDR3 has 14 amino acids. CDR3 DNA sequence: TGTGCCAGTAGTAGGACAGGGACTTATGAAAAACTGTTTTTT. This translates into CASSRTGTYEKLFF.

The chain's CDR3 is CASSLGAGYTF. DNA of the CDR3: TGTGCCAGCAGCTTGGGGGCCGGCTACACCTTC. V and J are TRBV5-6 and TRBJ1-2; D gene uncertain. CDR3 length: 11 residues. The V gene lost 0 bases and the J gene lost 8 bases, with 5 bases spanning the gap. Germline values: CDR1 SGHDT, CDR2 YYEEEE.

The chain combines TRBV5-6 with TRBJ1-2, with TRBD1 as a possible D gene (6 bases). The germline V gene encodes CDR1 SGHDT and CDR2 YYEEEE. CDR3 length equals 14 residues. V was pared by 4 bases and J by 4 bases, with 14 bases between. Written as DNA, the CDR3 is TGTGCCAGCAGCCTGACAGGCGGGGGCTATGGCTACACCTTC. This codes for CASSLTGGGYGYTF.

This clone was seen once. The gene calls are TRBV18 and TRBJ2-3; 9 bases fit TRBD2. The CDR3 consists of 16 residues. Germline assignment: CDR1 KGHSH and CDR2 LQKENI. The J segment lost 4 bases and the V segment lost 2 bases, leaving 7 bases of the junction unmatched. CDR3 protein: CASSPEGLASADTQYF. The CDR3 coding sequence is TGTGCCAGCTCACCAGAGGGACTAGCTTCGGCAGATACGCAGTATTTT.

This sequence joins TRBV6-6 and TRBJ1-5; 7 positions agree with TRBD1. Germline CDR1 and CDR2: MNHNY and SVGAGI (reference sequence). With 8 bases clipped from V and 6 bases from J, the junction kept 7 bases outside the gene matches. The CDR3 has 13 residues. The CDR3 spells CASREGARQPQHF. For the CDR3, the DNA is TGTGCCAGCCGGGAGGGGGCGCGTCAGCCCCAGCATTTT.

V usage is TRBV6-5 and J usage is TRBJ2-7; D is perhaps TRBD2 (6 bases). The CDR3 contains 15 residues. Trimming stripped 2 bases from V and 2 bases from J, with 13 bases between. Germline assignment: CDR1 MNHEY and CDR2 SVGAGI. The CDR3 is CASSYTLEGTYEQYF. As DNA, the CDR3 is TGTGCCAGCAGTTACACACTGGAGGGGACCTACGAGCAGTACTTC.

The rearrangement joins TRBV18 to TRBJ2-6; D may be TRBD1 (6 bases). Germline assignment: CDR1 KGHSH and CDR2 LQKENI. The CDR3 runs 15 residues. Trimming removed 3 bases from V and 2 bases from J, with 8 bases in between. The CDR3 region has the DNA TGTGCCAGCTCACCCAGGGGAGCTGGGGCCAACGTCCTGACTTTC. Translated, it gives CASSPRGAGANVLTF.

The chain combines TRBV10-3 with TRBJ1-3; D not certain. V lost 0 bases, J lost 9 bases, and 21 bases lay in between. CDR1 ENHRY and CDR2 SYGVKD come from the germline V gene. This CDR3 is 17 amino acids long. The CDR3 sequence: CAISESLTRKQSGTIYF. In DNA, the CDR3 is TGTGCCATCAGTGAGTCTTTGACCCGGAAACAGTCAGGCACCATATATTTT.

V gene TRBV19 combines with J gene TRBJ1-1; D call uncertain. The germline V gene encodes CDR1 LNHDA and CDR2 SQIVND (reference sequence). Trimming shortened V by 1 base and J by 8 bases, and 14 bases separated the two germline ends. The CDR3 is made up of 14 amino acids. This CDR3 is CASSIAVRAAEAFF. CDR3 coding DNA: TGTGCCAGTAGTATAGCTGTGCGGGCCGCCGAAGCTTTCTTT.

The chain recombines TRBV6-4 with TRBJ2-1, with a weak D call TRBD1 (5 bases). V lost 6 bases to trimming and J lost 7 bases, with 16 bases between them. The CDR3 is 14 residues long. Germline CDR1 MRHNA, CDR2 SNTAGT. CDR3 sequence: CASSREIRANEQFF. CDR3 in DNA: TGTGCCAGCAGCAGGGAAATTAGGGCGAATGAGCAGTTCTTC.

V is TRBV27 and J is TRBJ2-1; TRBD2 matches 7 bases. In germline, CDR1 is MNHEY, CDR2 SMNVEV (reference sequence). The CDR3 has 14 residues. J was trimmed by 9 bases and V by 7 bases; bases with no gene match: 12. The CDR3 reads CASTVRGGSGEQFF. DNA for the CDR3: TGTGCCAGCACCGTAAGGGGCGGGAGCGGTGAGCAGTTCTTC.

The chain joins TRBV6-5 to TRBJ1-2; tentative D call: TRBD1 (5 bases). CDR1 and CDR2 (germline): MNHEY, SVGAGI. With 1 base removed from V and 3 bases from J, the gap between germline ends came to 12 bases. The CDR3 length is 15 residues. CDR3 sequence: CASSYFQGTDYGYTF. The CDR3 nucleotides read TGTGCCAGCAGTTACTTTCAGGGCACAGACTATGGCTACACCTTC.

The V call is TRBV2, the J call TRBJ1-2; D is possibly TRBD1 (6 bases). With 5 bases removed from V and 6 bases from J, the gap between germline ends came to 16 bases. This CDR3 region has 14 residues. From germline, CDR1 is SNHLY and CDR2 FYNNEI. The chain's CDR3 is CASSIETGDNGYTF. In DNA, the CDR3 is TGTGCCAGCAGTATTGAGACAGGCGATAATGGCTACACCTTC.

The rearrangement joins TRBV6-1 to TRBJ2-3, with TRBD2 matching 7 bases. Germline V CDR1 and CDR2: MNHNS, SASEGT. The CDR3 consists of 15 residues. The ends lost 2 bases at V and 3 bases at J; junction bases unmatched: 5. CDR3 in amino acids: CASSEPRLATDTQYF. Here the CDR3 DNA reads TGTGCCAGCAGTGAACCCCGACTAGCAACAGATACGCAGTATTTT.

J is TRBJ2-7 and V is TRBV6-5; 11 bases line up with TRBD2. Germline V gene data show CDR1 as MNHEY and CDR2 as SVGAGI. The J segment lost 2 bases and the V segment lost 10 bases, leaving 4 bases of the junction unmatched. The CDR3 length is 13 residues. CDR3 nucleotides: TGTGCCACGGGGACTAGCGGTACCTACGAGCAGTACTTC. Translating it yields CATGTSGTYEQYF.

CDR3 protein: CASSISSGGTETQYF. The CDR3 coding sequence is TGTGCCAGCAGCATTTCTAGCGGGGGCACAGAGACCCAGTACTTC. The rearrangement uses TRBV7-7 and TRBJ2-5, with 10 bases fitting TRBD2. CDR3 length: 15 amino acids. Trimming at V came to 5 bases and at J to 4 bases, leaving 7 bases not matched to a gene. The germline CDR1 and CDR2 sequences are SSHAT and FNYEAQ (reference sequence).

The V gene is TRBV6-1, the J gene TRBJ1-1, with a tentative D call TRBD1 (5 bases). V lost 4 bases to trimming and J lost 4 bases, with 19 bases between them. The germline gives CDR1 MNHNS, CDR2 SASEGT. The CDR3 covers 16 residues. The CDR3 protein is CASSVIGGAVGTEAFF. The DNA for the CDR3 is TGTGCCAGCAGTGTAATAGGTGGGGCGGTGGGCACTGAAGCTTTCTTT.